This TCR beta chain was profiled in a study of cytomegalovirus exposure and HLA in healthy donors. Study-level results: Most TCRs appeared rarely, but some public TCRs recurred in many donors.

The PCR had 60 Vbeta and 13 Jbeta primers. The repertoire was sequenced with immunoSEQ multiplex PCR; TCRdb's copy has only in-frame clones and lacks some. The sample holds over 200,000 clones, 80% to 90% seen once. The CDR3 spans 13 residues. Germline loops: CDR1 SQVTM, CDR2 ANQGSEA. Germline trimming cut 5 bases from V and 4 bases from J; bases unmatched to any gene: 8. This clone was counted only a few times. Its specificity is unknown. The chain is built from TRBV29-1 and TRBJ2-7; 7 bases agree with TRBD1. The receptor's source is a woman between 18 and 30 years old in good health and CMV-seronegative. The sequenced material came from PBMCs. The CDR3 sequence is CSVTGQTMYEQYF. The CDR3 bases are TGCAGCGTTACGGGACAGACTATGTACGAGCAGTACTTC.